The clone carrying this T cell receptor beta chain showed up just a few times. The antigen is unknown. This sample is part of a study of blood T cells in healthy people across ages. Primers used in a second PCR of about 6 to 11 cycles were a sample-barcoded 5' primer and a J-beta primer mix. MiXCR was run by TCRdb on the 5' RACE reads, yielding one entry per CDR3 protein. The table records 1.8 million or so distinct CDR3 sequences, 35% to 50% of them present only once. The germline gives CDR1 SEHNR, CDR2 FQNEAQ (reference sequence). The V gene lost 4 bases and the J gene lost 5 bases, with 18 bases spanning the gap. This CDR3 spans 16 amino acids. General study points: Across samples, TCR beta diversity tracked strongly with naive T cell percentage. Underestimates were what the diversity estimates from one million T cells were considered to be. Higher diversity and more naive CD4+ cells were features of long-lived donors, compared to aged donors.

The genes are TRBV7-9 and TRBJ2-1; tentative D call: TRBD1 (6 bases). Source material: blood. This clonotype was sampled from a human donor in good health. The CDR3 loop is CASSSRPGTRNNEQFF. The CDR3 nucleotides are TGTGCCAGCAGCTCACGACCCGGGACACGAAACAATGAGCAGTTCTTC.